The clone carrying this T cell receptor beta chain was observed once. Its antigen is undetermined. Lung cancer patients with chemo-refractory metastatic non-small-cell disease were given focal radiation plus CTLA-4 blockade with ipilimumab. This specimen belongs to a study of radiotherapy plus CTLA-4 blockade in lung cancer. Study information: In approximately 17% of patients, objective responses were seen; 30% to 35% had disease control. Study-level results: Clones of tumor-derived TCRs expanded in blood after radiotherapy plus ipilimumab.

Profiled with immunoSEQ multiplex PCR; TCRdb holds only in-frame clones, not every one. The data hold approximately 98,000 clones, with 82% observed a single time. This clonotype was sampled from a human donor with non-small cell lung cancer who had a partial response to radiotherapy plus ipilimumab. Sequenced here: peripheral blood, sampled from a patient treated with radiotherapy plus ipilimumab.

The CDR3 DNA is TGTGCCAGCAGCTCCCAGATCGGGGAGCTGTTTTTT. It translates to CASSSQIGELFF. V usage is TRBV7-3 and J usage is TRBJ2-2; no firm D call. The CDR3 is 12 residues long. In germline, CDR1 is SGHTA, CDR2 FQGTGA. Trimming cost V 4 bases and J 7 bases, with 7 bases left between them.